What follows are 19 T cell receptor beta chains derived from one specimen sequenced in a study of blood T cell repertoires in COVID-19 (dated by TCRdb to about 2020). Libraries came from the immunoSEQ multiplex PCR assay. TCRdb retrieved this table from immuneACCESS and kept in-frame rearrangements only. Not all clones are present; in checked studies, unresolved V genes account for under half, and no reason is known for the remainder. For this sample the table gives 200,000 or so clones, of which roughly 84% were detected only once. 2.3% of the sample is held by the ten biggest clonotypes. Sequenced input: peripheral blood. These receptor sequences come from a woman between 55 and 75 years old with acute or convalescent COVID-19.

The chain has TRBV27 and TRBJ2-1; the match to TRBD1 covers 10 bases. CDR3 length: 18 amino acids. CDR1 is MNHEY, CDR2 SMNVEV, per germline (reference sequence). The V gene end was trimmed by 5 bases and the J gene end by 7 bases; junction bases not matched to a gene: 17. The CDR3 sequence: CASSRTARQGAQGNEQFF. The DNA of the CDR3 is TGTGCCAGCAGTCGGACCGCCCGACAGGGGGCACAAGGGAATGAGCAGTTCTTC.

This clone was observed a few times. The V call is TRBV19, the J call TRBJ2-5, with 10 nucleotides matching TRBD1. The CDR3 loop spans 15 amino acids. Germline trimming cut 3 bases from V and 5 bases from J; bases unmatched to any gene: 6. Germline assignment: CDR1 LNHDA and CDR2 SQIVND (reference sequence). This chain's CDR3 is CASSMRQGAWETQYF. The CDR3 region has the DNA TGTGCCAGTAGTATGAGACAGGGGGCCTGGGAGACCCAGTACTTC.

CDR3 protein: CASSYPLHRVGYEQYF. The CDR3 DNA reads as TGTGCCAGCAGTTACCCGCTGCACAGGGTAGGATACGAGCAGTACTTC. The gene calls are TRBV6-2 or TRBV6-3 and TRBJ2-7; D is perhaps TRBD1 (6 bases). Germline V gene data show CDR1 as MNHEY and CDR2 as SVGEGT. The CDR3 loop spans 16 amino acids. V was trimmed by 2 bases and J by 4 bases, leaving 18 bases between them.

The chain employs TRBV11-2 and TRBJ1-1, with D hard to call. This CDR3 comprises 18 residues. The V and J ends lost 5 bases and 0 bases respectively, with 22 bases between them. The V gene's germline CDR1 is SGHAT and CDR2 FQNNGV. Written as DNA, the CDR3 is TGTGCCAGCAGCCGGATAACGACACCAACGGGGATGAACACTGAAGCTTTCTTT. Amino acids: CASSRITTPTGMNTEAFF.

CDR3 nucleotide sequence: TGTGCCAGCAGTTACTCAGGCGGTACGACCTATGGCTACACCTTC. As protein: CASSYSGGTTYGYTF. This chain links TRBV6-6 with TRBJ1-2; D is uncertain. This CDR3 spans 15 amino acids. The V gene lost 0 bases and the J gene lost 4 bases, with 12 bases spanning the gap. The V gene's germline CDR1 is MNHNY and CDR2 SVGAGI (reference sequence).

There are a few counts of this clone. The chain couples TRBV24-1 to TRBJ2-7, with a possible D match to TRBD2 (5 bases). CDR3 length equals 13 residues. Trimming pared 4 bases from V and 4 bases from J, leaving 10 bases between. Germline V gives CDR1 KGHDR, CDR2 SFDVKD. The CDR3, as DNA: TGTGCCACCAGTGACCCGCCGGGATACGAGCAGTACTTC. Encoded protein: CATSDPPGYEQYF.

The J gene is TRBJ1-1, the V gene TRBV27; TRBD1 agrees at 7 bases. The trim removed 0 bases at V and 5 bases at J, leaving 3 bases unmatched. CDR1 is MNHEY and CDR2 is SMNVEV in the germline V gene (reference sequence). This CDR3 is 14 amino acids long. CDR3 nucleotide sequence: TGTGCCAGCAGTTTATCTCGCAGGGGGACTGAAGCTTTCTTT. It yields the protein CASSLSRRGTEAFF.

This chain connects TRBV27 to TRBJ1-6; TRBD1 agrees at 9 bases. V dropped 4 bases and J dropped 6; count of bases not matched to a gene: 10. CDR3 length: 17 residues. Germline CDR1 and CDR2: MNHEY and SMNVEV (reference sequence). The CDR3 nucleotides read TGTGCCAGCAGTTCAGAAAAGGGACAGGGAACTAATTCACCCCTCCACTTT. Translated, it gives CASSSEKGQGTNSPLHF.

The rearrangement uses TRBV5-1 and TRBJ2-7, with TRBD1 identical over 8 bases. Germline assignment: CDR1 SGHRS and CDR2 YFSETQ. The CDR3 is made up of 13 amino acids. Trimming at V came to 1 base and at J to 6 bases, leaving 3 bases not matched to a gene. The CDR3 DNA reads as TGCGCCAGCAGCTTGATTACAGGGGGCGAGCAGTACTTC. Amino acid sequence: CASSLITGGEQYF.

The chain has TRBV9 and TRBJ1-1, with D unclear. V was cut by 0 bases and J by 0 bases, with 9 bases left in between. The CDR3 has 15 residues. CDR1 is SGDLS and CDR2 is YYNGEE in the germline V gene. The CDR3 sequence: CASSVGPRMNTEAFF. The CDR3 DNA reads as TGTGCCAGCAGCGTAGGTCCGCGCATGAACACTGAAGCTTTCTTT.

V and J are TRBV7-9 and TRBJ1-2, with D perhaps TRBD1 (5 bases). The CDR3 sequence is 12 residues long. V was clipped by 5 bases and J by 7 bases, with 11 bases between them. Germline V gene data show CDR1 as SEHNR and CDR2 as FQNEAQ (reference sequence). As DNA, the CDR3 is TGTGCCAGCAGCCCCGGGGGAGGTGGCTACACCTTC. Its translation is CASSPGGGGYTF.

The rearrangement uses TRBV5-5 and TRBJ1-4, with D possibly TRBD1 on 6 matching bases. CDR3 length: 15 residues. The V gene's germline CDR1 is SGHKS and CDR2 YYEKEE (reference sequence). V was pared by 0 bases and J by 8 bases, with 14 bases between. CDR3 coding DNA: TGTGCCAGCAGCTTGGTATGGGGGCCGGGAGAAAAACTGTTTTTT. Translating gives CASSLVWGPGEKLFF.

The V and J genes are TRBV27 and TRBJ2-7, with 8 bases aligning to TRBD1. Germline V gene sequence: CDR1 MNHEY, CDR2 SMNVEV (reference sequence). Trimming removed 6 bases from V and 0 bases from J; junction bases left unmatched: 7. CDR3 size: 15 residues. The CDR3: CASSPRDRSSYEQYF. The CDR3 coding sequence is TGTGCCAGCAGCCCACGGGACAGGAGCTCCTACGAGCAGTACTTC.

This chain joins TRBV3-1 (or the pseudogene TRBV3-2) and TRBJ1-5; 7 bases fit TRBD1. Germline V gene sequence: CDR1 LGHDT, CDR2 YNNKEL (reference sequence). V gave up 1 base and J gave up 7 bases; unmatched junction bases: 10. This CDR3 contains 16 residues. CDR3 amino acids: CASSQGLGGAGQPQHF. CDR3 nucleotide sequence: TGTGCCAGCAGCCAAGGCTTAGGGGGCGCTGGGCAGCCCCAGCATTTT.

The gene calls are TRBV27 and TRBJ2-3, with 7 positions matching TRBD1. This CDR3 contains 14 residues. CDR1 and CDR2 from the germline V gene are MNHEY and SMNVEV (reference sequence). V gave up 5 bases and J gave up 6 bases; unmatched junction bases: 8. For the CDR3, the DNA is TGTGCCAGCAGTGACGGACAGGCCAGGGATACGCAGTATTTT. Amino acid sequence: CASSDGQARDTQYF.

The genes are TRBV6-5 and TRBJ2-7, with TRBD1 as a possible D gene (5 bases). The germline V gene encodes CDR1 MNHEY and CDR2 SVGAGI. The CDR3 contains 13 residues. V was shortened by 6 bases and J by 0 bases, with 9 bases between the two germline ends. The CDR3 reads CASRIRDSYEQYF. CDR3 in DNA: TGTGCCAGCAGAATCAGGGACTCCTACGAGCAGTACTTC.

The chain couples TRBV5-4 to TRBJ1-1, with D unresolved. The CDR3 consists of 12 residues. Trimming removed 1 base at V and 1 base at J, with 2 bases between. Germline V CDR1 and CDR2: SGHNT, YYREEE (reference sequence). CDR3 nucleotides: TGTGCCAGCAGCTTGCAGAACACTGAAGCTTTCTTT. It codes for CASSLQNTEAFF. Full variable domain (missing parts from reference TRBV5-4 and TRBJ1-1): ETGVTQSPTHLIKTRGQQVTLRCSSQSGHNTVSWYQQALGQGPQFIFQYYREEENGRGNFPPRFSGLQFPNYSSELNVNALELDDSALYLCASSLQNTEAFFGQGTRLTVV.

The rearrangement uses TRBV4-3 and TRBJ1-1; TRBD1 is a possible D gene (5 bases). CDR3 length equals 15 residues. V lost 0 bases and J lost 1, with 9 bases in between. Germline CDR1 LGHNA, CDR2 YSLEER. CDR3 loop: CASSQDPGRNTEAFF. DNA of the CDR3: TGCGCCAGCAGCCAAGACCCAGGGCGGAACACTGAAGCTTTCTTT.

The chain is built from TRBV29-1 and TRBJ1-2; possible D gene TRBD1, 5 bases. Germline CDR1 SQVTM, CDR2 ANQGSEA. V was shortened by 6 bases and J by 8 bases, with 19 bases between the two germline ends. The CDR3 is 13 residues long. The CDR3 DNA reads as TGCAGCGTGGGAGGGGACCCCAGCAAGGGCTACACCTTC. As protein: CSVGGDPSKGYTF.